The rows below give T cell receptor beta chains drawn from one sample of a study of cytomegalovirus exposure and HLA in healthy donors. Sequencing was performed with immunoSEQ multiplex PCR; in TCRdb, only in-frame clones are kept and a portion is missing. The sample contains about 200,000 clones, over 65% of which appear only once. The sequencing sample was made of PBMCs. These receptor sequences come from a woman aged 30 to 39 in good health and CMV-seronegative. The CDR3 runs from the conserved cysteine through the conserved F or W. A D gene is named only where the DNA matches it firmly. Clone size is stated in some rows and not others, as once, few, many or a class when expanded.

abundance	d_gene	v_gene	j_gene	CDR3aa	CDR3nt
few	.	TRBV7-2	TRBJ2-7	CASSRNGGGGAAYEQYF	TGTGCCAGCAGCCGAAATGGGGGTGGGGGCGCCGCCTACGAGCAGTACTTC
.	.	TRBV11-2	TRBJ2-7	CASSLTREEQYF	TGTGCCAGCAGCTTGACTCGGGAGGAGCAGTACTTC
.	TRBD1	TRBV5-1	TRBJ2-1	CASSLADRNEQFF	TGCGCCAGCAGCTTGGCGGACAGGAATGAGCAGTTCTTC
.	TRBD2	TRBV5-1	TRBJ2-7	CASSLWTSEYYEQYF	TGCGCCAGCAGCTTGTGGACTAGCGAGTACTACGAGCAGTACTTC
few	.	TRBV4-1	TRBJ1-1	CASSQGARATEAFF	TGCGCCAGCAGCCAAGGGGCGCGGGCCACTGAAGCTTTCTTT
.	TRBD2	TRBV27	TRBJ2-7	CASSSPGGGPLFVQYF	TGTGCCAGCAGTTCCCCCGGGGGGGGCCCGTTGTTCGTGCAGTACTTC
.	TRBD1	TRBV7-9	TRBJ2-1	CSSSLTGTGLVHEQFF	TGTTCCAGCAGCTTGACCGGGACAGGGTTAGTGCATGAGCAGTTCTTC
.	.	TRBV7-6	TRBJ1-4	CASSWTPTNEKLFF	TGTGCCAGCAGCTGGACTCCAACTAATGAAAAACTGTTTTTT
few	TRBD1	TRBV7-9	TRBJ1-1	CASSLADTGGHTEAFF	TGTGCCAGCAGCTTAGCGGATACAGGGGGTCACACTGAAGCTTTCTTT
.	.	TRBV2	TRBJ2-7	CASSVYLYEQYF	TGTGCCAGCAGTGTGTATCTATACGAGCAGTACTTC
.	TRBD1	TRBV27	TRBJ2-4	CASSRDSRGPGNIQYF	TGTGCCAGCAGTCGAGACTCCAGGGGGCCGGGAAACATTCAGTACTTC
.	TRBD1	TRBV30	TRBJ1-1	CAWNRGLEGAFF	TGTGCCTGGAATAGGGGGCTAGAAGGAGCTTTCTTT
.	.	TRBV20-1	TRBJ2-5	CSAGGETQYF	TGCAGTGCTGGCGGGGAGACCCAGTACTTC
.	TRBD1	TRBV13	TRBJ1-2	CASSAGTGRDGYTF	TGTGCCAGCAGCGCCGGGACAGGCAGGGATGGCTACACCTTC
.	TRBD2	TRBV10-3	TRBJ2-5	CATGLAGGEETQYF	TGTGCCACTGGACTAGCGGGAGGTGAAGAGACCCAGTACTTC
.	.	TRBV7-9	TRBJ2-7	CASSSTGQIISYEQYF	TGTGCCAGCAGCTCAACCGGACAGATAATTTCCTACGAGCAGTACTTC
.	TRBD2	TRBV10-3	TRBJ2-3	CAIKRTSGGTDTQYF	TGTGCCATCAAAAGGACTAGCGGGGGGACAGATACGCAGTATTTT
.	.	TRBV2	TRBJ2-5	CASKPETQYF	TGTGCCAGCAAGCCGGAGACCCAGTACTTC
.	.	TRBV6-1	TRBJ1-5	CASSDGYSQPQHF	TGTGCCAGCAGTGACGGTTATAGTCAGCCCCAGCATTTT
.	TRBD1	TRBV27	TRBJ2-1	CASSATGGRYNEQFF	TGTGCCAGCAGTGCAACAGGGGGACGATACAATGAGCAGTTCTTC
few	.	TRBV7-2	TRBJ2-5	CASSLAGGPETQYF	TGTGCCAGCAGCTTAGCGGGGGGGCCGGAGACCCAGTACTTC
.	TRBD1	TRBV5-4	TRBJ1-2	CASSFWDSNYGYTF	TGTGCCAGCAGCTTCTGGGACAGCAACTATGGCTACACCTTC
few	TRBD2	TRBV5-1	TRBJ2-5	CASSRGGPVETQYF	TGCGCCAGCAGTCGCGGGGGGCCCGTGGAGACCCAGTACTTC
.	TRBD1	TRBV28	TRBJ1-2	CASSILGQGRYGYTF	TGTGCCAGCAGTATCCTGGGACAGGGGAGATACGGCTACACCTTC
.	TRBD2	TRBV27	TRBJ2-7	CASSFAGGGIYEQYF	TGTGCCAGCAGTTTTGCGGGGGGCGGGATCTACGAGCAGTACTTC
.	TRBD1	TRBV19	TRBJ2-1	CASSHTGERGVYNEQFF	TGTGCCAGTAGTCATACAGGGGAACGAGGGGTTTACAATGAGCAGTTCTTC
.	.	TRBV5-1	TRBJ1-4	CASSLDIKNEKLFF	TGCGCCAGCAGCTTGGACATAAAAAATGAAAAACTGTTTTTT
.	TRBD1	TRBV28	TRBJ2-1	CASSSPGQGSDEQFF	TGTGCCAGCAGTTCCCCCGGACAGGGTAGCGATGAGCAGTTCTTC
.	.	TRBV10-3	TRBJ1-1	CAIREDKGRTEAFF	TGTGCCATCAGGGAGGACAAGGGGCGCACTGAAGCTTTCTTT
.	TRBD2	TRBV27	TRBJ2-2	CASSLKGLAGGRTGELFF	TGTGCCAGCAGTTTAAAGGGACTAGCGGGGGGGCGGACCGGGGAGCTGTTTTTT
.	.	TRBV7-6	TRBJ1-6	CASSLARGSESPLHF	TGTGCCAGCAGCTTAGCGCGAGGGAGTGAGTCACCCCTCCACTTT
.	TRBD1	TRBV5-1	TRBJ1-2	CASSLRDRGRDGYTF	TGCGCCAGCAGCCTCCGGGACAGGGGGCGGGATGGCTACACCTTC
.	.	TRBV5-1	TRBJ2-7	CASSVDYLRTEQYF	TGCGCCAGCAGCGTGGACTACCTTAGAACCGAGCAGTACTTC
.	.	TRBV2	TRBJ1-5	CATGGEGDQPQHF	TGTGCCACCGGGGGGGAGGGAGATCAGCCCCAGCATTTT
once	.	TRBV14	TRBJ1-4	CASSQEEQTNEKLFF	TGTGCCAGCAGCCAGGAGGAACAAACTAATGAAAAACTGTTTTTT
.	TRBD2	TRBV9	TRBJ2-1	CASTETSGGNEQFF	TGTGCCAGCACAGAGACTAGCGGGGGAAATGAGCAGTTCTTC
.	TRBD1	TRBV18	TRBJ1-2	CASSPPDRGYYGYTF	TGTGCCAGCTCACCACCGGACAGGGGTTACTATGGCTACACCTTC
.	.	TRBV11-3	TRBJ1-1	CASSSQGSEAFF	TGTGCCAGCAGCTCGCAGGGGAGTGAAGCTTTCTTT
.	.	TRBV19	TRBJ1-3	CATGEGRPLSGNTIYF	TGTGCCACTGGAGAGGGAAGGCCTCTCTCTGGAAACACCATATATTTT
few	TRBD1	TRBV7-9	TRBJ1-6	CASSLSGQGSSSPLHF	TGTGCCAGCAGCCTATCTGGACAGGGGAGTAGTTCACCCCTCCACTTT